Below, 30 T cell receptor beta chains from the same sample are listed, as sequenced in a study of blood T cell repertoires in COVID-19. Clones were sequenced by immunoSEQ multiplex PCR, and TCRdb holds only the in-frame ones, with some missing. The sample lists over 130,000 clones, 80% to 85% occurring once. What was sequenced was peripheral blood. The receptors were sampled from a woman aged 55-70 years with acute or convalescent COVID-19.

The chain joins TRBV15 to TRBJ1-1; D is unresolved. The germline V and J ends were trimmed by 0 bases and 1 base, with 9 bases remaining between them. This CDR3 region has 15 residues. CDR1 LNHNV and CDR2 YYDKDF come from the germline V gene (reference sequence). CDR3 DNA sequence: TGTGCCACCAGCAGAGACCGGGTTTCGAACACTGAAGCTTTCTTT. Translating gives CATSRDRVSNTEAFF.

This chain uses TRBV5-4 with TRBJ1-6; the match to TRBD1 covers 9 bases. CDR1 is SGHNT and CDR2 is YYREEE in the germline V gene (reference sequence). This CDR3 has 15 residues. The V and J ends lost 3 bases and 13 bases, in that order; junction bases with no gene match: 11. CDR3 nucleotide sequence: TGTGCCAGCAGCTCAACTGTGGACAGGGGTAAGCCCCTCCACTTT. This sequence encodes CASSSTVDRGKPLHF.

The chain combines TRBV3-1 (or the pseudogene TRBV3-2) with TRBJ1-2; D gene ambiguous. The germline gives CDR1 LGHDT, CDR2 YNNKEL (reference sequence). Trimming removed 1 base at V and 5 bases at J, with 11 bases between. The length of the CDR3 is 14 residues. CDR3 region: CASSQGEASYGYTF. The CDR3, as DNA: TGTGCCAGCAGCCAAGGAGAGGCGTCATATGGCTACACCTTC.

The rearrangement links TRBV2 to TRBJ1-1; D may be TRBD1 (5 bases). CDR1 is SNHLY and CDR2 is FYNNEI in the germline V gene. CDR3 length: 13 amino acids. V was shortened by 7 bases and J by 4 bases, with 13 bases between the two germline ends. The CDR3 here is CASTQGVSTEAFF. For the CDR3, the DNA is TGTGCCAGCACCCAGGGTGTTAGCACTGAAGCTTTCTTT.

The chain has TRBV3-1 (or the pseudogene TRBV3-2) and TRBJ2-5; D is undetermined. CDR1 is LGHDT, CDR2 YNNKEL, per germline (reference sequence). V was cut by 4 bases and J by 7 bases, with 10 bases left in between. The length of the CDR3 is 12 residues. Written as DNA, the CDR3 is TGTGCCAGCAGCCGTGTCCGAGGGACCCAGTACTTC. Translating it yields CASSRVRGTQYF.

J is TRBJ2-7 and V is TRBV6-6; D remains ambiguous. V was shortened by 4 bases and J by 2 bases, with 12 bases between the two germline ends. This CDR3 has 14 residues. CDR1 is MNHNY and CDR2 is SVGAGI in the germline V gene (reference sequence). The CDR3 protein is CASSSVRVTYEQYF. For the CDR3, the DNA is TGTGCCAGCAGTTCCGTACGGGTGACCTACGAGCAGTACTTC.

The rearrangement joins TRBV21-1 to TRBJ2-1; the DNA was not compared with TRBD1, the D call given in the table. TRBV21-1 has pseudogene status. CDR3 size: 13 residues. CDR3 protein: CASSKAHGHEQFF. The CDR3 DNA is TGTGCCAGCAGCAAAGCGCATGGGCATGAGCAGTTCTTC.

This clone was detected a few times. The CDR3 nucleotides read TGTGCCAGCTCACCAGGATTACTAGCGGGAGGACAAGAGACCCAGTACTTC. Translation gives CASSPGLLAGGQETQYF. The rearrangement uses TRBV18 and TRBJ2-5; 12 bases align to TRBD2. Trimming at V came to 2 bases and at J to 2 bases, leaving 6 bases not matched to a gene. Germline V lookup: CDR1 KGHSH, CDR2 LQKENI. CDR3 length: 17 residues.

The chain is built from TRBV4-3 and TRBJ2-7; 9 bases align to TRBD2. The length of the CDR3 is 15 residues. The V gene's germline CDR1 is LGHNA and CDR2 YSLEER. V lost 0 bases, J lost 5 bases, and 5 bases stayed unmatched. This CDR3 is CASSQEGGRVHEQYF. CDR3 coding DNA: TGCGCCAGCAGCCAAGAGGGCGGGAGGGTCCACGAGCAGTACTTC.

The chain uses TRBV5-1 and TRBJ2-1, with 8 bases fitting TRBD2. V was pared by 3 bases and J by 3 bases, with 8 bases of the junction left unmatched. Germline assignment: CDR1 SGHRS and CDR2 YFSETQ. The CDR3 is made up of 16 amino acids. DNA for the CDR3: TGCGCCAGCAGCTCGCCGAGTAGCGGGAACTACAATGAGCAGTTCTTC. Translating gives CASSSPSSGNYNEQFF. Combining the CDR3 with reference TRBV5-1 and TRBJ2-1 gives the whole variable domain KAGVTQTPRYLIKTRGQQVTLSCSPISGHRSVSWYQQTPGQGLQFLFEYFSETQRNKGNFPGRFSGRQFSNSRSEMNVSTLELGDSALYLCASSSPSSGNYNEQFFGPGTRLTVL.

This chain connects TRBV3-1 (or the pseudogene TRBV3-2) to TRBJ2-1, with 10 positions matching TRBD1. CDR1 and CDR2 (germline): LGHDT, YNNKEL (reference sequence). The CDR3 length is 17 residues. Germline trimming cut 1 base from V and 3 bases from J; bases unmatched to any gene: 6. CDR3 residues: CASSQAYWDRGYNEQFF. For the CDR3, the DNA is TGTGCCAGCAGCCAAGCCTATTGGGACAGGGGCTACAATGAGCAGTTCTTC.

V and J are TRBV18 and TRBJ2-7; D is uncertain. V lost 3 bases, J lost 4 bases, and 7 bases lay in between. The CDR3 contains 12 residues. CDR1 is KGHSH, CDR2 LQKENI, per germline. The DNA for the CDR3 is TGTGCCAGCTCACCGACAACATACGAGCAGTACTTC. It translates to CASSPTTYEQYF.

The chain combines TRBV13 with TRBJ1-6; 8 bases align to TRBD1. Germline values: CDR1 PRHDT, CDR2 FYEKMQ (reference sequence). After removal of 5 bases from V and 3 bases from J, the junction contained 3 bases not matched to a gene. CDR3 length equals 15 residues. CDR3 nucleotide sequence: TGTGCCAGCAGCCTCGGACAGGGCTATAATTCACCCCTCCACTTT. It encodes CASSLGQGYNSPLHF.

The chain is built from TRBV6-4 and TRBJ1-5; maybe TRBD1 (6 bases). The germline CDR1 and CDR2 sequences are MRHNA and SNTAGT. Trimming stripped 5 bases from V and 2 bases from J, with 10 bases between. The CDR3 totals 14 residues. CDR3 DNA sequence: TGTGCCAGCAGTCAGGGGATGGGCAATCAGCCCCAGCATTTT. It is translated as CASSQGMGNQPQHF.

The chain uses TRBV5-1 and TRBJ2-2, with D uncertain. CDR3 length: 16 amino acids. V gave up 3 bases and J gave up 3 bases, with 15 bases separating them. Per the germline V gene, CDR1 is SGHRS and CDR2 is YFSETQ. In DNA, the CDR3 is TGCGCCAGCAGCTCTCTGGGCCACCGGTACACCGGGGAGCTGTTTTTT. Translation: CASSSLGHRYTGELFF. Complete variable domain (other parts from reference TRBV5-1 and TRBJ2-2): KAGVTQTPRYLIKTRGQQVTLSCSPISGHRSVSWYQQTPGQGLQFLFEYFSETQRNKGNFPGRFSGRQFSNSRSEMNVSTLELGDSALYLCASSSLGHRYTGELFFGEGSRLTVL.

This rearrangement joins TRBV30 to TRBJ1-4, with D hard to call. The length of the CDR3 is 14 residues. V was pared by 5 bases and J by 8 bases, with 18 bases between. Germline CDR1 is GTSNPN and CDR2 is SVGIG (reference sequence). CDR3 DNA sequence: TGTGCCTGGCTCGCACCGGAGCGAGGCGAAAAACTGTTTTTT. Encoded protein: CAWLAPERGEKLFF.

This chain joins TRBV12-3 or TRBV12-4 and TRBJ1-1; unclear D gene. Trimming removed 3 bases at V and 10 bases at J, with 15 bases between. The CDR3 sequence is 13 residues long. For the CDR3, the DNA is TGTGCCAGCAGTTTCGATTCTACGGTAGTAGCTTTCTTT. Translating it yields CASSFDSTVVAFF.

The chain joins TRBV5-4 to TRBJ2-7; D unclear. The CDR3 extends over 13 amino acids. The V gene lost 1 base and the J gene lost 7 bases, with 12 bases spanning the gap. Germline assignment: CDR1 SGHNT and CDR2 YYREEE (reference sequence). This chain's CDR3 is CASSLSLGSEQYF. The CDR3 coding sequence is TGTGCCAGCAGCTTGAGTCTCGGGTCGGAGCAGTACTTC. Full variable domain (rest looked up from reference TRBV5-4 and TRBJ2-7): ETGVTQSPTHLIKTRGQQVTLRCSSQSGHNTVSWYQQALGQGPQFIFQYYREEENGRGNFPPRFSGLQFPNYSSELNVNALELDDSALYLCASSLSLGSEQYFGPGTRLTVT.

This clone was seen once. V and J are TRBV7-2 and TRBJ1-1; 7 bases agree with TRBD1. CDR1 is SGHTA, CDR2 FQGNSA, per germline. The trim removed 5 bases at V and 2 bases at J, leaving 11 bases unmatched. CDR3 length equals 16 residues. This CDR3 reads CASSKTGYGRNTEAFF. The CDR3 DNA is TGTGCCAGCAGCAAGACAGGGTACGGTCGTAACACTGAAGCTTTCTTT.

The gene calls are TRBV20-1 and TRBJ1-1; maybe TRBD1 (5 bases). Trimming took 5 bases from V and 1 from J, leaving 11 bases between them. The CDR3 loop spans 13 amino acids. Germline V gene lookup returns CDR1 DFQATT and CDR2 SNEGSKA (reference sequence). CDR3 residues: CSAGDSWNTEAFF. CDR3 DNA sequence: TGCAGTGCTGGTGACAGTTGGAACACTGAAGCTTTCTTT.

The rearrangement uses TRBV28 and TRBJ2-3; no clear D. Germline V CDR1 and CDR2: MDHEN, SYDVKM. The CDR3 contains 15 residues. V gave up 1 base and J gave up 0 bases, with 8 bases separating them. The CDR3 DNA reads TGTGCCAGCAGTTTATATACCAGGAGCACAGATACGCAGTATTTT. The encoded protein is CASSLYTRSTDTQYF.

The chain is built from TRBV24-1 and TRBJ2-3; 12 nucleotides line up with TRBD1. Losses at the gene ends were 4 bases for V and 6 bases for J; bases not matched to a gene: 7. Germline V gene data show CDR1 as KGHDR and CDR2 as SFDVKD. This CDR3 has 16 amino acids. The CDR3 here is CATSDPGQGAVDTQYF. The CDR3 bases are TGTGCCACCAGTGACCCGGGACAGGGGGCCGTGGATACGCAGTATTTT.

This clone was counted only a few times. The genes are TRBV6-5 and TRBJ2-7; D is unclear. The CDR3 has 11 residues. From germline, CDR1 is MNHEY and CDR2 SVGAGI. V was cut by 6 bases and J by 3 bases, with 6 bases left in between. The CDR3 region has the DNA TGTGCCAGCAGACTAAACTACGAGCAGTACTTC. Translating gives CASRLNYEQYF.

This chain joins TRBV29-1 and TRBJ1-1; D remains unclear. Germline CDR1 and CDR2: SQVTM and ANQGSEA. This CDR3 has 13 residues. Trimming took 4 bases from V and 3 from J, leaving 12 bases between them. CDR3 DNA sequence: TGCAGCGTTGGATATCGTCAGGACACTGAAGCTTTCTTT. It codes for CSVGYRQDTEAFF. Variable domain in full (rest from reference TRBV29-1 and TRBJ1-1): SAVISQKPSRDICQRGTSLTIQCQVDSQVTMMFWYRQQPGQSLTLIATANQGSEATYESGFVIDKFPISRPNLTFSTLTVSNMSPEDSSIYLCSVGYRQDTEAFFGQGTRLTVV.

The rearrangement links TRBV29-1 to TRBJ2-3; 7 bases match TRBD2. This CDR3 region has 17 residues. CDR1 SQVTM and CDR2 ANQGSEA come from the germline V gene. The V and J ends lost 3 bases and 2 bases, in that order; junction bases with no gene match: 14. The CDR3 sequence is CSVEFVVSSGNTDTQYF. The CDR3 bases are TGCAGCGTTGAGTTTGTAGTGTCTAGCGGAAACACAGATACGCAGTATTTT.

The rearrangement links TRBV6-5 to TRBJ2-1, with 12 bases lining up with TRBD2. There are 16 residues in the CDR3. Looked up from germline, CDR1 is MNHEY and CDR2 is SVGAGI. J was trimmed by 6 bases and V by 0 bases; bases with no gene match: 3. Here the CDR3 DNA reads TGTGCCAGCAGTTACTCTCTAGCGGGAGGGCGCAATGAGCAGTTCTTC. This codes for CASSYSLAGGRNEQFF.

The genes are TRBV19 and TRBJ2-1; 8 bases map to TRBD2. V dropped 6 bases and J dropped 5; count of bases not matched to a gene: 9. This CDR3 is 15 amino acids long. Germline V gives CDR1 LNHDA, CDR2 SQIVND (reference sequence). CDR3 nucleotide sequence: TGTGCCAGTAGATACGGGGGGGCAGGGGACAATGAGCAGTTCTTC. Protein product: CASRYGGAGDNEQFF.

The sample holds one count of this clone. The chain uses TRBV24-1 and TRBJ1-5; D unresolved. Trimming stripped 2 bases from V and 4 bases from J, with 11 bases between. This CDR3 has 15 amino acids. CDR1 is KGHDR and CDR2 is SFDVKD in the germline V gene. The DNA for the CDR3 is TGTGCCACCAGTGATTCAGGACGGGGTAATCAGCCCCAGCATTTT. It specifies CATSDSGRGNQPQHF.

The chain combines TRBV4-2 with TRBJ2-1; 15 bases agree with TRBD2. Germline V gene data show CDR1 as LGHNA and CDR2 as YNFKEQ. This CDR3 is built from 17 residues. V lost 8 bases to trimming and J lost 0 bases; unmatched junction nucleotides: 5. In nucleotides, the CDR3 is TGTGCCAGCCAAGGACTAGCGGGAGGGTCCTCCTACAATGAGCAGTTCTTC. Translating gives CASQGLAGGSSYNEQFF.

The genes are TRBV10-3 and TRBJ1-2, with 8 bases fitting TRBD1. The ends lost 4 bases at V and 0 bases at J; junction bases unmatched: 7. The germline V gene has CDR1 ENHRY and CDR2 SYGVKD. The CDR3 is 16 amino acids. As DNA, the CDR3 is TGTGCCATCAGTGGCGACAGGGGTAGCGCTAACTATGGCTACACCTTC. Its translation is CAISGDRGSANYGYTF.